Listed below are T cell receptor beta chains from one sample, sequenced in a study of shared clonotypes between healthy human individuals. Profiling relied on immunoSEQ multiplex PCR, and the TCRdb table lists in-frame clones only, not all of them. The sample shows roughly 2.1 million clones, around 93% of them seen only once. Sequencing input: naive CD8+ T cells from PBMCs. The origin of the receptors is a man younger than 30 in good health. Some clones in this sample may be carry-over from other donors' samples. CDR3s include the opening cysteine and the closing phenylalanine or tryptophan. D genes are given only for firm matches. The size entry is marked missing in some rows and otherwise reads once, few, many or a size class.

clone size | D gene | V gene | CDR3 protein
. | . | TRBV28 | CASSLPLRTEQYF
. | . | TRBV12-5 | CASGLSGKTEAFF
. | TRBD2 | TRBV23-1 | CASSRAHSLAGTDTQYF
. | . | TRBV7-9 | CAAPMDSRGETQYF
. | . | TRBV12-5 | CASGRGAGANVLTF
. | TRBD2 | TRBV27 | CASTQGLAGVYEQYF
. | . | TRBV6-1 | CASSAGTTPIYNEKLFF
. | . | TRBV5-1 | CASSLWPGANTDTQYF
few | . | TRBV4-1 | CASSQSLKEAFF
. | . | TRBV27 | CASSSAPSYEQYF
. | TRBD2 | TRBV28 | CASRGLAGEETQYF
. | . | TRBV10-1 | CASRQTEKETQYF
. | TRBD1 | TRBV14 | CASSQRPGQGIHYGYTF
. | . | TRBV10-3 | CAISGGTSSSYNEQFF
. | . | TRBV4-1 | CASSQDLDRGETQYF
. | TRBD2 | TRBV11-2 | CASGGPSGKYYNEQFF
. | TRBD1 | TRBV5-4 | CASSIDRDGNEQFF
. | . | TRBV19 | CASSQGVGGLQETQYF
. | . | TRBV6-6 | CASREVTPGANVLTF
once | TRBD2 | TRBV9 | CASSWTSGMNTGELFF